These 2 T cell receptor beta chains came from one sample sequenced in a study of Graves' ophthalmopathy and Graves' hyperthyroidism. RNA transcripts served as template for amplifying TCR beta CDR3 sequences. First-round RT-PCR with HTBI primers preceded a second-round multiplex PCR. TCRdb re-analysed the multiplex PCR reads in MiXCR, keeping a single row per CDR3 protein. The sample yields 150,000 or so distinct CDR3 sequences, roughly 37% seen once. Sequencing used peripheral blood. The receptor source for this set is a woman aged 35 to 49 with Graves' ophthalmopathy.

This chain connects TRBV29-1 to TRBJ2-7, with D unclear. The length of the CDR3 is 11 residues. Trimming pared 6 bases from V and 0 bases from J, leaving 6 bases between. From germline, CDR1 is SQVTM and CDR2 ANQGSEA. The CDR3 bases are TGCAGCGTCCGCAGCTCCTACGAGCAGTACTTC. This sequence encodes CSVRSSYEQYF.

This clonotype was counted at least ten times. The gene calls are TRBV5-1 and TRBJ2-7, with 11 bases lining up with TRBD2. Germline V CDR1 and CDR2: SGHRS, YFSETQ. The CDR3 sequence is 16 residues long. Trimming removed 4 bases from V and 4 bases from J; junction bases left unmatched: 10. The CDR3 region is CASSPSRASGGYEQYF. The CDR3 bases are TGCGCCAGCAGCCCCTCGAGGGCTAGCGGGGGGTACGAGCAGTACTTC.